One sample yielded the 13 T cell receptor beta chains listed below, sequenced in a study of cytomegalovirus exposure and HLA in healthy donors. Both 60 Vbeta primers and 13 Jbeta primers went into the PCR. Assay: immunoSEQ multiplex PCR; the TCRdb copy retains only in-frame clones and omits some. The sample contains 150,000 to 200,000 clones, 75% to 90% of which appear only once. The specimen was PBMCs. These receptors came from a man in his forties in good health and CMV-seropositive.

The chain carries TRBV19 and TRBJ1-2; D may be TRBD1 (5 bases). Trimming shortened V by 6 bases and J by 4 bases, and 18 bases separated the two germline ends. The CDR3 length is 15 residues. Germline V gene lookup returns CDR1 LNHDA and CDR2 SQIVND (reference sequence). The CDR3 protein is CASSRGEGAGYGYTF. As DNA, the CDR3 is TGTGCCAGTAGCCGTGGCGAAGGGGCCGGCTATGGCTACACCTTC.

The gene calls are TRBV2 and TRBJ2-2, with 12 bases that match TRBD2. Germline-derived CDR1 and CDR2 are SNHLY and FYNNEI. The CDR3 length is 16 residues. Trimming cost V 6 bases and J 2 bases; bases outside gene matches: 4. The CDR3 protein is CASRALAGGNTGELFF. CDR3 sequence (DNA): TGTGCCAGCAGAGCACTAGCGGGGGGAAACACCGGGGAGCTGTTTTTT.

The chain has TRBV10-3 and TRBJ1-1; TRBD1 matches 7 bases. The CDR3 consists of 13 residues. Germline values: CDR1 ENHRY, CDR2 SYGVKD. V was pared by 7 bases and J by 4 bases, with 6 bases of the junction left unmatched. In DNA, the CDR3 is TGTGCCATCACCACAGGGGTAGGCACTGAAGCTTTCTTT. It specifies CAITTGVGTEAFF.

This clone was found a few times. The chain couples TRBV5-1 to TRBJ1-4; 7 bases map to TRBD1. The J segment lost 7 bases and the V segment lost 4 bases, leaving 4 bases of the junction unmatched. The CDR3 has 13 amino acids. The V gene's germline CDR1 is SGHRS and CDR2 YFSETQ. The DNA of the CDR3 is TGCGCCAGCAGCGGTGACAGGGTTGAAAAACTGTTTTTT. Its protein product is CASSGDRVEKLFF.

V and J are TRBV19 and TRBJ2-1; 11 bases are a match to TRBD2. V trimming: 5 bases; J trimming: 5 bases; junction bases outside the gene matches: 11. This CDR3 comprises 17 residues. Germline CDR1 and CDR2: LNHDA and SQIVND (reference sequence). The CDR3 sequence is CASSPRLAGIQDNEQFF. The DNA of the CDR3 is TGTGCCAGTAGTCCGAGACTAGCGGGGATCCAAGACAATGAGCAGTTCTTC.

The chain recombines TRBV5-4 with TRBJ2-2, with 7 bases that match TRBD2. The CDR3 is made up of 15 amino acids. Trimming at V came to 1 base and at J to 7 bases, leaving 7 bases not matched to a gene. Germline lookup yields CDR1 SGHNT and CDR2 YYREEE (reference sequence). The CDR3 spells CASSLTAGPGGELFF. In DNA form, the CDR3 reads TGTGCCAGCAGCTTGACAGCGGGGCCGGGCGGGGAGCTGTTTTTT.

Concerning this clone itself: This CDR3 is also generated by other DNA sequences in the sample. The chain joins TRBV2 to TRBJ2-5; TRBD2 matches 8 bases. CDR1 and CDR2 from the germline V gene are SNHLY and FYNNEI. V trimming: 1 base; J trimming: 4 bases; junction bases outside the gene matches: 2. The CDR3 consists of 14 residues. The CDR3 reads CASSEVAGGETQYF. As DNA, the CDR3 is TGTGCCAGCAGTGAAGTGGCGGGGGGAGAGACCCAGTACTTC.

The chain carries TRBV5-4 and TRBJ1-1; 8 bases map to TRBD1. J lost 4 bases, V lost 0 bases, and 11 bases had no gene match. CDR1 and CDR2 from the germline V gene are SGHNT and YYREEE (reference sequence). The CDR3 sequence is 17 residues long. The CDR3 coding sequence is TGTGCCAGCAGCTTGGATTGGGACAGGATCGGAGGCACTGAAGCTTTCTTT. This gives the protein CASSLDWDRIGGTEAFF. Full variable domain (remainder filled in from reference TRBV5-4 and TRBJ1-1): ETGVTQSPTHLIKTRGQQVTLRCSSQSGHNTVSWYQQALGQGPQFIFQYYREEENGRGNFPPRFSGLQFPNYSSELNVNALELDDSALYLCASSLDWDRIGGTEAFFGQGTRLTVV.

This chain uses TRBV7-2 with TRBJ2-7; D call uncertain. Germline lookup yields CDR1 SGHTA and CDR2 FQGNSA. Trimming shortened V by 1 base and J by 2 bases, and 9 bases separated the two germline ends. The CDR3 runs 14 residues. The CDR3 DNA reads TGTGCCAGCAGCTTAGGCAGGCCTCCCTACGAGCAGTACTTC. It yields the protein CASSLGRPPYEQYF.

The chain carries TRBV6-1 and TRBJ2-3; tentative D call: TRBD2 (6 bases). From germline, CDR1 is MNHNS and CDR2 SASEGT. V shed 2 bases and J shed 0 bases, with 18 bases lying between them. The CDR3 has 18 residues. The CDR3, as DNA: TGTGCCAGCAGTGAAAGCCAGGGACTTTCACTTAGCACAGATACGCAGTATTTT. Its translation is CASSESQGLSLSTDTQYF.

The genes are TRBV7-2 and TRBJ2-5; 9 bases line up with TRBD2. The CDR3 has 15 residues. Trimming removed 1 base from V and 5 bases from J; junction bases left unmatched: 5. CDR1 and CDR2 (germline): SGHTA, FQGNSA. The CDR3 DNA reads TGTGCCAGCAGCTTAGTTAGGACTAGCGCCGAGACCCAGTACTTC. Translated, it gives CASSLVRTSAETQYF. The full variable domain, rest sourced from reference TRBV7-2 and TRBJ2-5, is GAGVSQSPSNKVTEKGKDVELRCDPISGHTALYWYRQSLGQGLEFLIYFQGNSAPDKSGLPSDRFSAERTGGSVSTLTIQRTQQEDSAVYLCASSLVRTSAETQYFGPGTRLLVL.

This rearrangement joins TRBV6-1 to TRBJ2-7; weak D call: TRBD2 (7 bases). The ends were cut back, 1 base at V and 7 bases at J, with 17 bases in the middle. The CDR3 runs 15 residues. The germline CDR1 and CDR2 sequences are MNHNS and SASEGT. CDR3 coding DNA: TGTGCCAGCAGTGAAGTAGGAGGGGGGGGCGGAGAGCAGTACTTC. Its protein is CASSEVGGGGGEQYF.

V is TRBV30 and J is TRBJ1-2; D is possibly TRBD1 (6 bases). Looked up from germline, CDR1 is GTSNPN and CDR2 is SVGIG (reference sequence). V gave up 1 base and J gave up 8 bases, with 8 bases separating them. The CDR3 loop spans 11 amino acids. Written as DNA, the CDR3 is TGTGCCTGGAGTGCCCAGGGGGGCTACACCTTC. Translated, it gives CAWSAQGGYTF.